Below, one T cell receptor beta chain is given with its context. Its antigen is as yet unknown. Generated by immunoSEQ multiplex PCR, the TCRdb table keeps only in-frame clones and is missing some. The sample has about 75,000 clones, roughly 78% seen once. The sort gate was single viable CD3+CD4+CD8-CD45RO+ cells for memory CD4+ T cells. V was trimmed by 4 bases and J by 9 bases, leaving 10 bases between them. The germline gives CDR1 SQVTM, CDR2 ANQGSEA. The CDR3 spans 11 residues. These data are taken from a study of memory CD4+ T cells and cytomegalovirus serostatus. Findings of the study overall: About 40% of the roughly 150 known CMV-associated TCRbeta sequences appeared in CD4+ memory.

V is TRBV29-1 and J is TRBJ2-1; D call uncertain. What was sequenced was memory CD4+ T cells from blood. The clonotype was recovered from an adult in good health and CMV-seropositive. The CDR3 region is CSVAVASEQFF. CDR3 nucleotide sequence: TGCAGCGTTGCGGTCGCGAGTGAGCAGTTCTTC.